This T cell receptor (beta chain) was profiled in a study of neurological immune-mediated disorders. Regarding the study as a whole: While HTLV-1-associated myelopathy showed the greatest TCR clonal expansion, multiple sclerosis showed the least, falling below healthy controls.

The time point denotes: longitudinal time-point 1 (baseline). The unsorted libraries were made from 2 million PBMCs kept at -80 C. The cDNA came from 5'RACE, which used 10-nucleotide random UMIs. MiXCR, run by TCRdb on the 5' RACE reads, gives a single entry per CDR3 protein. The repertoire holds 55,000 to 75,000 distinct CDR3 sequences, with roughly 13% as singletons. V lost 5 bases to trimming and J lost 2 bases, with 9 bases between them. The CDR3 runs 13 residues. Germline V lookup: CDR1 KGHDR, CDR2 SFDVKD. This clonotype was counted many times. Its antigen is still unknown. The chain uses TRBV24-1 and TRBJ2-7; D is undetermined. Material for sequencing was PBMCs. The clonotype originates from a female donor with HTLV-1-associated myelopathy (HAM/TSP). The CDR3 sequence is CATSVRGAYEQYF. In nucleotides, the CDR3 is TGTGCCACCAGTGTAAGAGGCGCCTACGAGCAGTACTTC.